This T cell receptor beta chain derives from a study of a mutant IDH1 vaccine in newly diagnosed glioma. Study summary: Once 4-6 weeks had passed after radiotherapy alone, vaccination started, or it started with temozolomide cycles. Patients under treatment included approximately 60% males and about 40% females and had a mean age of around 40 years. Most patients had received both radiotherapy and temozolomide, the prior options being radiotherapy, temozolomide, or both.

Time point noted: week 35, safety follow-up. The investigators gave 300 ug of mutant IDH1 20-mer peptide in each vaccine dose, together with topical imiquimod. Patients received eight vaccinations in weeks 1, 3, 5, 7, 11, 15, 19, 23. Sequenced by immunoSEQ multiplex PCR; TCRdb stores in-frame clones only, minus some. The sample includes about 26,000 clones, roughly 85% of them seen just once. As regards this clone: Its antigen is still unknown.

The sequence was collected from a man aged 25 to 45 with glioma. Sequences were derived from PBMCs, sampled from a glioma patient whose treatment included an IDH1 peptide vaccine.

The CDR3 region is CASSSWTGFDGYTF. Written as DNA, the CDR3 is TGTGCCAGCAGCTCCTGGACAGGGTTTGATGGCTACACCTTC. The rearrangement joins TRBV14 to TRBJ1-2, with 8 bases lining up with TRBD1. V gave up 5 bases and J gave up 6 bases; unmatched junction bases: 8. The CDR3 is made up of 14 amino acids. Germline CDR1 reads SGHDN; CDR2 reads FVKESK.